This passage covers 26 T cell receptor beta chains from one sample sequenced in a study of CXCR3-negative and CXCR3-positive naive CD8 T cells. Researchers prepared the TRB cDNA libraries using 5' RACE with UMI labels. TCRdb re-called the 5' RACE reads; one entry per CDR3 protein, DNA not given. In total, the table holds approximately 52,000 distinct CDR3 sequences. What was sequenced was memory CD8+ T cells from blood. Receptor source: a human donor in good health. Some clones in this sample may be carry-over from other donors' samples.

The chain carries TRBV20-1 and TRBJ1-2; the TCRdb D gene call, TRBD1, has no DNA to confirm it. Germline values: CDR1 DFQATT, CDR2 SNEGSKA (reference sequence). This CDR3 has 17 amino acids. The CDR3 sequence is CSARDKTLDSTYYGYTF.

The genes are TRBV6-2 or TRBV6-3 and TRBJ2-7; no DNA is available, so the TRBD1 call from TCRdb remains unchecked. There are 17 residues in the CDR3. Germline assignment: CDR1 MNHEY and CDR2 SVGEGT. The CDR3 loop reads CASSYSDSPSSSYEQYF.

V usage is TRBV6-4 and J usage is TRBJ2-7; absent DNA, TCRdb's TRBD2 call cannot be checked. Germline assignment: CDR1 MRHNA and CDR2 SNTAGT. CDR3 length: 14 residues. CDR3 region: CASSVFAGSYEQYF.

V and J are TRBV4-2 and TRBJ2-7. The CDR3 runs 15 residues. Germline values: CDR1 LGHNA, CDR2 YNFKEQ. This chain's CDR3 is CASSQDWSVAYEQYF.

The V and J genes are TRBV28 and TRBJ2-7; there is no DNA to check the TCRdb D call of TRBD1. The CDR3 runs 14 residues. Germline V CDR1 and CDR2: MDHEN, SYDVKM. The CDR3 region is CASSFGAGSYEQYF.

This chain uses TRBV5-1 with TRBJ2-7; TCRdb reports TRBD2, a call that lacks DNA to check it against. The CDR3 is 15 amino acids. From germline, CDR1 is SGHRS and CDR2 YFSETQ. The CDR3 sequence is CASSLTSGDLYEQYF.

V gene TRBV24-1 combines with J gene TRBJ2-7; TCRdb indicates TRBD1, and absent DNA this call remains unverified. CDR1 KGHDR and CDR2 SFDVKD come from the germline V gene. The CDR3 length is 14 residues. CDR3 in amino acids: CATSDPDRGNEQYF.

J is TRBJ1-1 and V is TRBV29-1; TCRdb's assignment of TRBD1 cannot be checked, as there is no DNA. The CDR3 is 13 residues long. Germline assignment: CDR1 SQVTM and CDR2 ANQGSEA. CDR3 protein: CSGRTGEGTEAFF.

V and J are TRBV5-1 and TRBJ2-7; TCRdb's D gene call, TRBD2, goes unchecked for lack of DNA. CDR1 SGHRS and CDR2 YFSETQ come from the germline V gene. The CDR3 consists of 13 residues. The CDR3 region is CASRWPGEDEQYF. Filled out from reference TRBV5-1 and TRBJ2-7, the complete variable domain reads KAGVTQTPRYLIKTRGQQVTLSCSPISGHRSVSWYQQTPGQGLQFLFEYFSETQRNKGNFPGRFSGRQFSNSRSEMNVSTLELGDSALYLCASRWPGEDEQYFGPGTRLTVT.

This chain joins TRBV10-2 and TRBJ2-3; TCRdb's D call of TRBD1 is untestable without DNA. The germline V gene encodes CDR1 WSHSY and CDR2 SAAADI. CDR3 length equals 17 residues. The chain's CDR3 is CASTPQPGQGRTDTQYF.

The V gene is TRBV6-6, the J gene TRBJ1-4. CDR3 length equals 12 residues. Germline V gene lookup returns CDR1 MNHNY and CDR2 SVGAGI (reference sequence). The CDR3 protein is CASWGTNEKLFF.

The chain couples TRBV2 to TRBJ2-4; the TRBD2 assignment by TCRdb is unverifiable without DNA. The germline V gene encodes CDR1 SNHLY and CDR2 FYNNEI. There are 16 residues in the CDR3. The CDR3 protein is CASSETASGGINIQYF. The whole variable domain, remainder taken from reference TRBV2 and TRBJ2-4, is EPEVTQTPSHQVTQMGQEVILRCVPISNHLYFYWYRQILGQKVEFLVSFYNNEISEKSEIFDDQFSVERPDGSNFTLKIRSTKLEDSAMYFCASSETASGGINIQYFGAGTRLSVL.

This chain joins TRBV7-2 and TRBJ2-1; the D gene TCRdb calls, TRBD2, cannot be checked with no DNA. The CDR3 has 15 amino acids. Per the germline V gene, CDR1 is SGHTA and CDR2 is FQGNSA. CDR3 amino acids: CASCFPTSGDNEQFF.

The V and J genes are TRBV7-2 and TRBJ1-1. CDR1 is SGHTA and CDR2 is FQGNSA in the germline V gene. The CDR3 contains 11 residues. CDR3 amino acids: CASTNGLEAFF.

The genes are TRBV6-2 or TRBV6-3 and TRBJ2-7; there is no DNA to check the TCRdb D call of TRBD2. The CDR3 has 12 amino acids. CDR1 and CDR2 (germline): MNHEY, SVGEGT. The CDR3 sequence: CASSTGPQEQYF.

This sequence joins TRBV7-3 and TRBJ2-1; TCRdb's D call, TRBD2, is unchecked because there is no DNA. Germline CDR1 reads SGHTA; CDR2 reads FQGTGA. The CDR3 sequence is 14 residues long. The CDR3: CASSHPPRLNEQFF.

J is TRBJ1-2 and V is TRBV29-1; the TRBD1 assignment by TCRdb is unverifiable without DNA. CDR3 size: 15 residues. Germline V lookup: CDR1 SQVTM, CDR2 ANQGSEA. The CDR3 loop is CSVPYRRDGNYGYTF.

The chain uses TRBV7-9 and TRBJ1-6; the D gene TCRdb calls, TRBD1, cannot be checked with no DNA. This CDR3 has 14 amino acids. The germline gives CDR1 SEHNR, CDR2 FQNEAQ (reference sequence). CDR3: CANWPGDRNSPLHF.

V is TRBV28 and J is TRBJ2-5; TCRdb names TRBD1, which stays unverified in the absence of DNA. The CDR3 length is 15 residues. Germline V gene lookup returns CDR1 MDHEN and CDR2 SYDVKM. CDR3: CASSLGDNGEETQYF.

This chain joins TRBV7-2 and TRBJ2-3. The CDR3 runs to 14 residues. Germline lookup yields CDR1 SGHTA and CDR2 FQGNSA. CDR3 loop: CASTIPTRTDTQYF.

The chain links TRBV7-8 to TRBJ1-3; TCRdb calls TRBD1, which cannot be checked without DNA. The CDR3 is 21 residues long. Germline loops: CDR1 SGHVS, CDR2 FQNEAQ. The CDR3 region is CASSLFTTTLGQGPSGNTIYF.

The CDR3 region is CASSFPGQGSNEQFF. The V and J genes are TRBV7-9 and TRBJ2-1; lacking DNA, the TRBD1 call made by TCRdb goes unchecked. Germline CDR1 SEHNR, CDR2 FQNEAQ (reference sequence). The CDR3 covers 15 residues.

The chain employs TRBV5-5 and TRBJ2-3. The CDR3 spans 16 residues. Germline CDR1 reads SGHKS; CDR2 reads YYEKEE (reference sequence). This chain's CDR3 is CASSLLSTASTDTQYF.

The chain links TRBV4-2 to TRBJ2-3; TCRdb gives TRBD1 as the D gene, but with no DNA this cannot be confirmed. Germline CDR1 is LGHNA and CDR2 is YNFKEQ. The CDR3 is made up of 15 amino acids. CDR3 amino acids: CASRGRQGFPDTQYF.

This sequence joins TRBV13 and TRBJ1-2. CDR1 and CDR2 (germline): PRHDT, FYEKMQ (reference sequence). The CDR3 has 14 amino acids. Here the CDR3 reads CASSPGTSPYGYTF.

The chain employs TRBV3-1 and TRBJ2-2; without DNA, the TCRdb call of TRBD1 cannot be checked. This CDR3 has 14 residues. Per the germline V gene, CDR1 is LGHDT and CDR2 is YNNKEL (reference sequence). This CDR3 is CASRPPMDTGELFF.